Below, 31 T cell receptor beta chains from the same sample are listed, as sequenced in a study of blood T cell repertoires in COVID-19. The data were produced by immunoSEQ multiplex PCR, yet TCRdb's version contains in-frame clones alone and is incomplete. The data show about 270,000 clones, about 89% seen once. Sample: peripheral blood. These receptor sequences come from a woman between 50 and 59 years old with acute or convalescent COVID-19.

The chain carries TRBV7-9 and TRBJ2-1; 7 nucleotides align to TRBD2. V lost 2 bases, J lost 5 bases, and 6 bases stayed unmatched. The germline V gene encodes CDR1 SEHNR and CDR2 FQNEAQ (reference sequence). This CDR3 has 15 amino acids. CDR3 bases: TGTGCCAGCAGCTTAAGTGGACTAGGAAACAATGAGCAGTTCTTC. Amino acid sequence: CASSLSGLGNNEQFF.

This chain uses TRBV7-8 with TRBJ2-7; no firm D call. The CDR3 runs 13 residues. Trimming took off 0 bases at V and 4 bases at J, with 7 bases between the two ends. Germline V gives CDR1 SGHVS, CDR2 FQNEAQ. The CDR3 sequence: CASSLALQYEQYF. The CDR3 DNA reads as TGTGCCAGCAGCTTAGCATTACAGTACGAGCAGTACTTC.

This rearrangement joins TRBV18 to TRBJ2-1, with TRBD2 matching over 8 bases. Per the germline V gene, CDR1 is KGHSH and CDR2 is LQKENI. The CDR3 has 17 amino acids. J lost 6 bases, V lost 4 bases, and 14 bases had no gene match. CDR3 region: CASSRTSPAGEVNEQFF. The CDR3 coding sequence is TGTGCCAGCTCACGGACCTCTCCAGCGGGAGAAGTCAATGAGCAGTTCTTC.

The chain employs TRBV5-1 and TRBJ1-1; D perhaps matches TRBD1 (6 bases). CDR1 SGHRS and CDR2 YFSETQ come from the germline V gene. The germline V and J ends were trimmed by 8 bases and 3 bases, with 14 bases remaining between them. This CDR3 has 13 amino acids. The CDR3 here is CASKGELDTEAFF. DNA of the CDR3: TGCGCCAGTAAGGGGGAGTTGGACACTGAAGCTTTCTTT. Supplemented by reference TRBV5-1 and TRBJ1-1, the full variable domain reads KAGVTQTPRYLIKTRGQQVTLSCSPISGHRSVSWYQQTPGQGLQFLFEYFSETQRNKGNFPGRFSGRQFSNSRSEMNVSTLELGDSALYLCASKGELDTEAFFGQGTRLTVV.

This clone showed up just once. The genes are TRBV28 and TRBJ2-7, with D unresolved. The CDR3 runs to 12 residues. V was shortened by 1 base and J by 4 bases, with 5 bases between the two germline ends. Germline assignment: CDR1 MDHEN and CDR2 SYDVKM. DNA for the CDR3: TGTGCCAGCAGTTTATACCGGTACGAGCAGTACTTC. Translation: CASSLYRYEQYF.

The V gene is TRBV5-1, the J gene TRBJ2-5; 12 bases line up with TRBD2. The trim removed 0 bases at V and 4 bases at J, leaving 10 bases unmatched. CDR1 SGHRS and CDR2 YFSETQ come from the germline V gene. This CDR3 spans 18 amino acids. The CDR3 region is CASSLGQLAGGAAETQYF. For the CDR3, the DNA is TGCGCCAGCAGCTTGGGACAGCTAGCGGGAGGGGCCGCAGAGACCCAGTACTTC.

On this clone itself: The same CDR3 also results from other DNA sequences found in this sample. The chain links TRBV6-5 to TRBJ1-1, with D possibly being TRBD1 (5 bases). V was clipped by 0 bases and J by 8 bases, with 7 bases between them. Germline loops: CDR1 MNHEY, CDR2 SVGAGI. The CDR3 contains 12 residues. The CDR3 DNA is TGTGCCAGCAGTTACTCGGGGGGGGAAGCTTTCTTT. It is translated as CASSYSGGEAFF.

The genes are TRBV6-5 and TRBJ2-1; 12 bases match TRBD2. With V trimmed by 4 bases and J by 0 bases, 1 base remained unmatched. Germline values: CDR1 MNHEY, CDR2 SVGAGI. The CDR3 extends over 16 amino acids. CDR3 sequence reads: CASSLTSGSSYNEQFF. The CDR3 DNA reads TGTGCCAGCAGTTTGACTAGCGGGAGCTCCTACAATGAGCAGTTCTTC.

This clone has only a few counts. This chain joins TRBV4-1 and TRBJ2-1, with TRBD2 as a possible D gene (5 bases). V was trimmed by 1 base and J by 5 bases, leaving 6 bases between them. Germline values: CDR1 MGHRA, CDR2 YSYEKL. CDR3 length: 13 residues. CDR3 sequence: CASSQAGNNEQFF. Written as DNA, the CDR3 is TGCGCCAGCAGCCAAGCCGGGAACAATGAGCAGTTCTTC.

The genes are TRBV7-3 and TRBJ2-3; TRBD2 matches at 11 bases. This CDR3 spans 18 amino acids. After removal of 5 bases from V and 4 bases from J, the junction contained 14 bases not matched to a gene. Germline assignment: CDR1 SGHTA and CDR2 FQGTGA. In DNA form, the CDR3 reads TGTGCCAGCAGCAAACTTACCCAAATAGCGGGAGGGCCAGATACGCAGTATTTT. Translation gives CASSKLTQIAGGPDTQYF.

V is TRBV4-3 and J is TRBJ1-3, with TRBD1 matching over 7 bases. Trimming took 0 bases from V and 0 from J; bases not matched to a gene: 8. Per germline, CDR1 LGHNA and CDR2 YSLEER. This CDR3 has 18 residues. In DNA, the CDR3 is TGCGCCAGCAGCCAAGATAGGTGGACAGGCGACTCTGGAAACACCATATATTTT. It translates to CASSQDRWTGDSGNTIYF.

The chain couples TRBV25-1 to TRBJ2-3; perhaps TRBD1 as D (9 bases). The CDR3 covers 18 residues. The ends were cut back, 8 bases at V and 2 bases at J, with 26 bases in the middle. From germline, CDR1 is MGHDK and CDR2 SYGVNS. CDR3 in DNA: TGTGCCAGCGAAAAACAGGGGGCGAGAGCGGGGGTCACAGATACGCAGTATTTT. This sequence encodes CASEKQGARAGVTDTQYF.

The J gene is TRBJ2-7, the V gene TRBV6-6; 7 nucleotides match TRBD2. With V trimmed by 5 bases and J by 0 bases, 4 bases remained unmatched. There are 14 residues in the CDR3. Germline CDR1 is MNHNY and CDR2 is SVGAGI (reference sequence). The CDR3 loop is CASSQASGSYEQYF. CDR3 in DNA: TGTGCCAGCAGTCAGGCTAGCGGCTCCTACGAGCAGTACTTC.

The gene calls are TRBV6-5 and TRBJ1-1; a possible D gene is TRBD1 (5 bases). Germline V gene data show CDR1 as MNHEY and CDR2 as SVGAGI. The CDR3 spans 13 residues. Trimming stripped 4 bases from V and 1 base from J, with 7 bases between. For the CDR3, the DNA is TGTGCCAGCAGTTTACAGGAGAACACTGAAGCTTTCTTT. It yields the protein CASSLQENTEAFF.

The V gene is TRBV19, the J gene TRBJ1-2, with D perhaps TRBD1 (6 bases). Germline V gene sequence: CDR1 LNHDA, CDR2 SQIVND (reference sequence). This CDR3 has 15 residues. The ends were cut back, 4 bases at V and 2 bases at J, with 14 bases in the middle. The CDR3 region is CASSTSYTGNYGYTF. CDR3 DNA: TGTGCCAGTAGTACATCTTATACAGGGAACTATGGCTACACCTTC.

This clone was seen just once. The rearrangement links TRBV3-1 (or the pseudogene TRBV3-2) to TRBJ2-3; D might be TRBD2 (7 bases). This CDR3 has 14 amino acids. The germline V and J ends were trimmed by 4 bases and 2 bases, with 10 bases remaining between them. The germline V gene has CDR1 LGHDT and CDR2 YNNKEL (reference sequence). CDR3 sequence (DNA): TGTGCCAGCAGCCGCCGGGGGGCCACAGATACGCAGTATTTT. This gives the protein CASSRRGATDTQYF.

This chain connects TRBV5-1 to TRBJ1-2; no clear D. The germline V and J ends were trimmed by 0 bases and 5 bases, with 11 bases remaining between them. The germline gives CDR1 SGHRS, CDR2 YFSETQ. The CDR3 runs 14 residues. CDR3 loop: CASSLAVGLYGYTF. The CDR3, as DNA: TGCGCCAGCAGCTTGGCAGTCGGGTTGTATGGCTACACCTTC. The full variable domain, in which reference TRBV5-1 and TRBJ1-2 provide the parts outside the CDR3, is KAGVTQTPRYLIKTRGQQVTLSCSPISGHRSVSWYQQTPGQGLQFLFEYFSETQRNKGNFPGRFSGRQFSNSRSEMNVSTLELGDSALYLCASSLAVGLYGYTFGSGTRLTVV.

The chain combines TRBV5-8 with TRBJ2-3; perhaps TRBD1 as D (6 bases). The V gene lost 0 bases and the J gene lost 0 bases, with 14 bases spanning the gap. CDR3 length equals 17 residues. Germline V gene data show CDR1 as SGHTS and CDR2 as YDEGEE. The CDR3 protein is CASSLGTGYSSTDTQYF. CDR3 nucleotides: TGTGCCAGCAGCTTGGGTACAGGGTATTCTAGCACAGATACGCAGTATTTT.

This sequence joins TRBV30 and TRBJ2-7, with 7 bases that match TRBD2. The CDR3 loop spans 13 amino acids. With 3 bases clipped from V and 4 bases from J, the junction kept 6 bases outside the gene matches. CDR1 is GTSNPN and CDR2 is SVGIG in the germline V gene (reference sequence). The CDR3 sequence: CAWSRGSIYEQYF. In nucleotides, the CDR3 is TGTGCCTGGAGCCGCGGGAGCATTTACGAGCAGTACTTC.

The chain recombines TRBV2 with TRBJ2-5; 10 bases line up with TRBD2. With V trimmed by 2 bases and J by 5 bases, 2 bases remained unmatched. CDR3 size: 14 residues. Germline-derived CDR1 and CDR2 are SNHLY and FYNNEI. The CDR3 loop is CASSEFSGRETQYF. CDR3 nucleotides: TGTGCCAGCAGTGAATTTAGCGGGAGGGAGACCCAGTACTTC.

V gene TRBV5-1 combines with J gene TRBJ2-3, with D possibly matching TRBD2 (6 bases). This CDR3 spans 17 amino acids. V lost 0 bases and J lost 1, with 15 bases in between. Germline CDR1 is SGHRS and CDR2 is YFSETQ. The CDR3 spells CASSLDWTEGGTDTQYF. The DNA of the CDR3 is TGCGCCAGCAGCTTGGATTGGACGGAGGGAGGCACAGATACGCAGTATTTT.

This chain uses TRBV4-2 with TRBJ2-7; perhaps TRBD2 as D (5 bases). The V end lost 0 bases, the J end lost 4 bases, and 16 bases lay between the germline ends. In germline, CDR1 is LGHNA, CDR2 YNFKEQ. The CDR3 consists of 16 residues. The CDR3 region has the DNA TGTGCCAGCAGCCAAGAGTGGAGGCAGGAAGGTTACGAGCAGTACTTC. It is translated as CASSQEWRQEGYEQYF.

V usage is TRBV28 and J usage is TRBJ2-2; TRBD2 agrees at 8 bases. The CDR3 covers 15 residues. Per the germline V gene, CDR1 is MDHEN and CDR2 is SYDVKM. The ends lost 6 bases at V and 0 bases at J; junction bases unmatched: 3. The CDR3 nucleotides are TGTGCCAGCAGGGTGACTAGCGCGAACACCGGGGAGCTGTTTTTT. This sequence encodes CASRVTSANTGELFF. The full variable domain, completed using reference TRBV28 and TRBJ2-2, is DVKVTQSSRYLVKRTGEKVFLECVQDMDHENMFWYRQDPGLGLRLIYFSYDVKMKEKGDIPEGYSVSREKKERFSLILESASTNQTSMYLCASRVTSANTGELFFGEGSRLTVL.

The gene calls are TRBV6-1 and TRBJ1-1, with 8 bases lining up with TRBD1. The ends lost 2 bases at V and 4 bases at J; junction bases unmatched: 3. CDR3 length: 14 residues. In germline, CDR1 is MNHNS, CDR2 SASEGT. Here the CDR3 reads CASSERQGITEAFF. In DNA, the CDR3 is TGTGCCAGCAGTGAACGACAGGGGATCACTGAAGCTTTCTTT.

Points on this clone: Other DNA sequences in this sample translate to the same CDR3. The chain carries TRBV5-1 and TRBJ2-1; 7 positions match TRBD2. The V segment lost 0 bases and the J segment 3 bases; nucleotides outside the gene matches: 3. The CDR3 loop spans 15 amino acids. The V gene's germline CDR1 is SGHRS and CDR2 YFSETQ. The CDR3 reads CASSLGLAVYNEQFF. The CDR3 nucleotides are TGCGCCAGCAGCTTGGGTCTAGCGGTCTACAATGAGCAGTTCTTC. Full variable domain (rest looked up from reference TRBV5-1 and TRBJ2-1): KAGVTQTPRYLIKTRGQQVTLSCSPISGHRSVSWYQQTPGQGLQFLFEYFSETQRNKGNFPGRFSGRQFSNSRSEMNVSTLELGDSALYLCASSLGLAVYNEQFFGPGTRLTVL.

The V and J genes are TRBV7-2 and TRBJ1-4; 7 bases are shared with TRBD1. The CDR3 contains 15 residues. Germline V gene data show CDR1 as SGHTA and CDR2 as FQGNSA. The trim removed 0 bases at V and 7 bases at J, leaving 5 bases unmatched. The CDR3 bases are TGTGCCAGCAGCTTAGCGACAGGGTCTCGTGAAAAACTGTTTTTT. Protein product: CASSLATGSREKLFF.

The rearrangement links TRBV6-6 to TRBJ2-2; 9 bases map to TRBD2. Germline V gene lookup returns CDR1 MNHNY and CDR2 SVGAGI (reference sequence). The CDR3 is made up of 15 amino acids. Germline trimming cut 4 bases from V and 2 bases from J; bases unmatched to any gene: 2. The chain's CDR3 is CASSSSGDNTGELFF. CDR3 in DNA: TGTGCCAGCAGTTCTAGCGGGGATAACACCGGGGAGCTGTTTTTT.

The gene calls are TRBV5-1 and TRBJ1-2; possible D gene TRBD1, 6 bases. CDR3 length: 13 amino acids. Trimming took off 3 bases at V and 6 bases at J, with 12 bases between the two ends. The V gene's germline CDR1 is SGHRS and CDR2 YFSETQ. The CDR3: CASSSLQGNGYTF. The CDR3 DNA reads TGCGCCAGCAGCTCGCTCCAGGGGAATGGCTACACCTTC.

CDR3 DNA sequence: TGTGCCACCAGTGATTTCTTAGCGGAACCTTCAGATACGCAGTATTTT. Protein sequence: CATSDFLAEPSDTQYF. The V and J genes are TRBV24-1 and TRBJ2-3, with D possibly being TRBD2 (6 bases). The CDR3 length is 16 residues. Germline V gene data show CDR1 as KGHDR and CDR2 as SFDVKD. Between the trimmed V and J ends, which lost 1 base and 4 bases, there was a span of 14 bases.

The chain couples TRBV29-1 to TRBJ2-1, with TRBD2 matching over 8 bases. The V gene's germline CDR1 is SQVTM and CDR2 ANQGSEA. CDR3 length: 16 amino acids. Trimming cost V 0 bases and J 1 base; bases outside gene matches: 5. The CDR3 DNA sequence: TGCAGCGTTGAAGACAGGCGGGAGGTGTCCTACAATGAGCAGTTCTTC. Protein sequence: CSVEDRREVSYNEQFF.

The chain recombines TRBV12-3 or TRBV12-4 with TRBJ1-2; maybe TRBD1 (6 bases). This CDR3 contains 13 residues. V was trimmed by 6 bases and J by 7 bases, leaving 15 bases between them. In DNA form, the CDR3 reads TGTGCCAGCAGGGAACAGGGTTTCGGTGGCTACACCTTC. Protein product: CASREQGFGGYTF.